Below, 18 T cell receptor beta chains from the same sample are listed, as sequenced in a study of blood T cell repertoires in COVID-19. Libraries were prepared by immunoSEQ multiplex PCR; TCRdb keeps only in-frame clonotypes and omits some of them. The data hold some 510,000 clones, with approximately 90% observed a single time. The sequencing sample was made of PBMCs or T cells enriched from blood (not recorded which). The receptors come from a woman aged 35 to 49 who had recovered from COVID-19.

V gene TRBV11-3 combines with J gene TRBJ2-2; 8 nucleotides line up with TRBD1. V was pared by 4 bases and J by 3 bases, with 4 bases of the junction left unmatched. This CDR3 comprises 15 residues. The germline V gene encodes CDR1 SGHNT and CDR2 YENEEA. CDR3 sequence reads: CASSWGTGYTGELFF. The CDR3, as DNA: TGTGCCAGCAGCTGGGGGACAGGCTACACCGGGGAGCTGTTTTTT.

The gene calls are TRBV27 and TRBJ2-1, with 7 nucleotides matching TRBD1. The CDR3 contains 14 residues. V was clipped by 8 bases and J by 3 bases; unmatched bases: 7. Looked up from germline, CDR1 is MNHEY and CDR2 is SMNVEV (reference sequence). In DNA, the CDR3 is TGTGCCAGCGGATTGACAGGGTACTACAATGAGCAGTTCTTC. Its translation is CASGLTGYYNEQFF.

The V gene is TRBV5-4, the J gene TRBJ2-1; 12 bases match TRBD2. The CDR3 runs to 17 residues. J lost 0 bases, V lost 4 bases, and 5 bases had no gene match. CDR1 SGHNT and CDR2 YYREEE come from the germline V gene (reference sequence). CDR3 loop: CASSGGLAGSSYNEQFF. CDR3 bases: TGTGCCAGCAGCGGCGGACTAGCGGGGTCCTCCTACAATGAGCAGTTCTTC.

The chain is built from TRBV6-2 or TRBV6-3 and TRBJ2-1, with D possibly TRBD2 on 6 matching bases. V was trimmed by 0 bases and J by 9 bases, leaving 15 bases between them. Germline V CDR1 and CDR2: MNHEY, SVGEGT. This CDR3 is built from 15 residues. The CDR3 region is CASSYSKLREIEQFF. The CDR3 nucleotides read TGTGCCAGCAGTTACTCGAAGTTACGGGAGATTGAGCAGTTCTTC.

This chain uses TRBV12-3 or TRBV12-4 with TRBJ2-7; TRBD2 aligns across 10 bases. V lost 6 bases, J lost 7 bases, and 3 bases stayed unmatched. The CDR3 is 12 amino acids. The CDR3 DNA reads TGTGCCAGCAGGGATAGCGGGGGGGAGCAGTACTTC. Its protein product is CASRDSGGEQYF.

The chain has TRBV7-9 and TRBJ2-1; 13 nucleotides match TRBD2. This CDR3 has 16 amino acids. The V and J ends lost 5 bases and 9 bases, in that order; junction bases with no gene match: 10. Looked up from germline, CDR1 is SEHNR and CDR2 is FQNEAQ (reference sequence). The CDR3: CASSHPGTSGISEQFF. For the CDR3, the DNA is TGTGCCAGCAGCCATCCCGGGACTAGCGGGATAAGTGAGCAGTTCTTC.

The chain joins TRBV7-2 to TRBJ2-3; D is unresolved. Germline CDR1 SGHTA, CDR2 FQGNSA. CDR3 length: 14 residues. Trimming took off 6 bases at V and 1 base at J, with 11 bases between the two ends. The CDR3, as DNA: TGTGCCAGCAGTTCCCTTGGGCGCACAGATACGCAGTATTTT. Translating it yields CASSSLGRTDTQYF.

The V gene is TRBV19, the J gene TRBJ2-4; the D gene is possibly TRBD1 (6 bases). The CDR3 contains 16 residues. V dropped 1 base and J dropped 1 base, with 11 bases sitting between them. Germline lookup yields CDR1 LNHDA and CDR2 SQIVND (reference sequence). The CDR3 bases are TGTGCCAGTAGTATAGGTGGGGGCGAGGCCAAAAACATTCAGTACTTC. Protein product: CASSIGGGEAKNIQYF.

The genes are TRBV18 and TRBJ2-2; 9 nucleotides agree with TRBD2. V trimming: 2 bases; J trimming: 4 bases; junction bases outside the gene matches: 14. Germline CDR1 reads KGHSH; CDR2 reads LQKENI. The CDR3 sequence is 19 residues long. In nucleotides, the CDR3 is TGTGCCAGCTCACCAAGTTGGACTAGCGTGAGTTTGGGCACCGGGGAGCTGTTTTTT. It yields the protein CASSPSWTSVSLGTGELFF. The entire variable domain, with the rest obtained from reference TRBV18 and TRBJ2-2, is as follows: NAGVMQNPRHLVRRRGQEARLRCSPMKGHSHVYWYRQLPEEGLKFMVYLQKENIIDESGMPKERFSAEFPKEGPSILRIQQVVRGDSAAYFCASSPSWTSVSLGTGELFFGEGSRLTVL.

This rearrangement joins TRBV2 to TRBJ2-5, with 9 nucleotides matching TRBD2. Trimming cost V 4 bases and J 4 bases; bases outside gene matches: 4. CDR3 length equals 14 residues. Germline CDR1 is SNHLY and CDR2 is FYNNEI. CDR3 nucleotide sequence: TGTGCCAGCAGTGGCCGGACTAGCGCAGAGACCCAGTACTTC. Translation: CASSGRTSAETQYF.

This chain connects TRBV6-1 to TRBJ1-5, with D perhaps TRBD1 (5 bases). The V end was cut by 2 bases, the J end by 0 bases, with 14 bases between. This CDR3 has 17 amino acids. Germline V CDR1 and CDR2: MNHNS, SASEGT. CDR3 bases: TGTGCCAGCAGTGAATACAGGCGCCCTTATAGCAATCAGCCCCAGCATTTT. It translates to CASSEYRRPYSNQPQHF.

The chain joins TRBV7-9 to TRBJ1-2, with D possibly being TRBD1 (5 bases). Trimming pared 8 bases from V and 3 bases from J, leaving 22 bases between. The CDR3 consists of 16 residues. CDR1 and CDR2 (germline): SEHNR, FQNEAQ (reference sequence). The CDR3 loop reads CASRDGALFLHYGYTF. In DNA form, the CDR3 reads TGTGCCAGCCGAGATGGGGCCCTTTTTCTTCACTATGGCTACACCTTC. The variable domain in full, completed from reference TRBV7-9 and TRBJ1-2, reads DTGVSQNPRHKITKRGQNVTFRCDPISEHNRLYWYRQTLGQGPEFLTYFQNEAQLEKSRLLSDRFSAERPKGSFSTLEIQRTEQGDSAMYLCASRDGALFLHYGYTFGSGTRLTVV.

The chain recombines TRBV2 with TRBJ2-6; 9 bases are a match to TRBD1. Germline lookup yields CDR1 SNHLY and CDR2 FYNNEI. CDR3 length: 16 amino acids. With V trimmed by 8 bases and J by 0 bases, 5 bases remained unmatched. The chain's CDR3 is CASRGTGFSGANVLTF. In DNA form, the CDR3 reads TGTGCCAGCCGGGGGACAGGGTTCTCTGGGGCCAACGTCCTGACTTTC.

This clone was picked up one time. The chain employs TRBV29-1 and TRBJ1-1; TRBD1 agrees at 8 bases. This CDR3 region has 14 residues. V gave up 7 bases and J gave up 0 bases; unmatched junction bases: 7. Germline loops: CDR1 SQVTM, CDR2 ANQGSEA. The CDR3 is CSARTGTLNTEAFF. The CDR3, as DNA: TGCAGCGCTCGGACAGGGACACTGAACACTGAAGCTTTCTTT.

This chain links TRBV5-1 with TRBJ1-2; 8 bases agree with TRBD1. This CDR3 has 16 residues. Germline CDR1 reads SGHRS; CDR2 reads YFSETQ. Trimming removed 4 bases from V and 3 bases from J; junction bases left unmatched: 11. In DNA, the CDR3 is TGCGCCAGCAGCCCCTGGGGGGTGGGACAGGACTATGGCTACACCTTC. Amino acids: CASSPWGVGQDYGYTF.

CDR3 DNA sequence: TGTGCCACCAGCAGAGATATAGTGGCGGCCGGGGAGCTGTTTTTT. As protein: CATSRDIVAAGELFF. The V and J genes are TRBV15 and TRBJ2-2; D remains ambiguous. This CDR3 is built from 15 residues. With 0 bases removed from V and 6 bases from J, the gap between germline ends came to 11 bases. The V gene's germline CDR1 is LNHNV and CDR2 YYDKDF (reference sequence).

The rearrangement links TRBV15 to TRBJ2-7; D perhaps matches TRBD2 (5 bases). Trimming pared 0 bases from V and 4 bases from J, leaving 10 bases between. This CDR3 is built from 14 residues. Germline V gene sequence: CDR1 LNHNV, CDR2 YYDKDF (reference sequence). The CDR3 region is CATSREGAVYEQYF. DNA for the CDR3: TGTGCCACCAGCAGAGAGGGAGCGGTTTACGAGCAGTACTTC.

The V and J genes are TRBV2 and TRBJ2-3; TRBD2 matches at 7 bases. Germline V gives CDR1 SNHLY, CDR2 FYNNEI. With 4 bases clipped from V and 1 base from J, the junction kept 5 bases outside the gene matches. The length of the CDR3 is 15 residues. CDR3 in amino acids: CASSGGGWGTDTQYF. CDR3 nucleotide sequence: TGTGCCAGCAGTGGGGGGGGTTGGGGCACAGATACGCAGTATTTT.